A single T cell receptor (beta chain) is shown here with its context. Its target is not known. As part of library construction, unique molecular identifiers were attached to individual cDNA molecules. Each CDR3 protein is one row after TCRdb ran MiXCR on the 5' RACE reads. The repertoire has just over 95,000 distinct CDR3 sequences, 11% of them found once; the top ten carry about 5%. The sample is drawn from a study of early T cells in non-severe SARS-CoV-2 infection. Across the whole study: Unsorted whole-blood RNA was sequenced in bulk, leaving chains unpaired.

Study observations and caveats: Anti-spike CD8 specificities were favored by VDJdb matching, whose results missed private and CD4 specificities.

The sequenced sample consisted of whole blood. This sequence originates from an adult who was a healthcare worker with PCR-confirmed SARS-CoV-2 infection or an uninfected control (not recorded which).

Written as DNA, the CDR3 is TGTGCCAGCAGTGCTACAGGGAAGGTGTACCAGCCCCAGCATTTT. Amino acids: CASSATGKVYQPQHF. The J gene is TRBJ1-5, the V gene TRBV6-5; TRBD1 might be the D (6 bases). The CDR3 contains 15 residues. V was cut by 5 bases and J by 7 bases, with 18 bases left in between. Per germline, CDR1 MNHEY and CDR2 SVGAGI.